This T cell receptor (beta chain) originates from a study of regulatory T cells in long-lasting Graves disease. On the study more broadly: Over 5 years of antithyroid drugs with positive TSH receptor antibodies was taken to mean persistent Graves' disease.

About this clonotype itself: What it binds is not known.

Relying on iRepertoire HTBI primers and Arm-PCR of CDR3 regions, the team built TCR beta libraries. TCRdb fed the multiplex PCR reads into MiXCR, producing one record per CDR3 protein. The sample holds about 430,000 distinct CDR3 sequences, around a fifth seen once. Regarding time point: persistent/refractory GD, antithyroid drugs over 5 years with positive TRAb. PBMC RNA served as the TCR library source. Blood from the periphery, approximately 8.5 milliliters in all, was drawn into EDTA tubes. Study results and limitations: Less diverse TCR repertoires were seen in persistent Graves' patients than in newly diagnosed ones. There was favoring of TRBV28, TRBJ1-2 and TRBJ2-5 in persistent disease.

The length of the CDR3 is 16 residues. The germline V and J ends were trimmed by 4 bases and 0 bases, with 12 bases remaining between them. Germline lookup yields CDR1 MDHEN and CDR2 SYDVKM. The sequencing here drew on peripheral blood mononuclear cells (PBMCs), taken when the disease was refractory, from a patient treated with antithyroid drugs. The source of this sequence is a female donor with Graves disease. This chain connects TRBV28 to TRBJ2-2, with D possibly being TRBD1 (6 bases). The CDR3 DNA sequence: TGTGCCAGCAGTTACCCAGGGGCCCCGAACACCGGGGAGCTGTTTTTT. Its protein is CASSYPGAPNTGELFF.